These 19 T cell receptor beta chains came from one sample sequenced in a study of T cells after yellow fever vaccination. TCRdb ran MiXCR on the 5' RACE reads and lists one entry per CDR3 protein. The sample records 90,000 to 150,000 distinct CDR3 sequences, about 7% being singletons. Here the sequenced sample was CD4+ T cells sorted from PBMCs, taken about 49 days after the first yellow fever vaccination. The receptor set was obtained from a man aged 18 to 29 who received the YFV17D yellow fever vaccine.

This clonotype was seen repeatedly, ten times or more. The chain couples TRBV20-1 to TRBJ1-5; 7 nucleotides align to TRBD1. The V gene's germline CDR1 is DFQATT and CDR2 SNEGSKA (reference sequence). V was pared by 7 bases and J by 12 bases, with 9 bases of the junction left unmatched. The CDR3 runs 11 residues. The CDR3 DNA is TGCAGTGGACAGGGAAGGAGCAACCAGCATTTT. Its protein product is CSGQGRSNQHF.

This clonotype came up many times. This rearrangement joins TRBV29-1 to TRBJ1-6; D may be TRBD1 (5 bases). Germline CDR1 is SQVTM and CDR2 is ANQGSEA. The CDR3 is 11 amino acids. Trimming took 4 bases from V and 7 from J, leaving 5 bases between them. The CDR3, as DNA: TGCAGCGTTGGGGACAATTCACCCCTCCACTTT. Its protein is CSVGDNSPLHF. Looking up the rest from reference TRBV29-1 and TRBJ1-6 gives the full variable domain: SAVISQKPSRDICQRGTSLTIQCQVDSQVTMMFWYRQQPGQSLTLIATANQGSEATYESGFVIDKFPISRPNLTFSTLTVSNMSPEDSSIYLCSVGDNSPLHFGNGTRLTVT.

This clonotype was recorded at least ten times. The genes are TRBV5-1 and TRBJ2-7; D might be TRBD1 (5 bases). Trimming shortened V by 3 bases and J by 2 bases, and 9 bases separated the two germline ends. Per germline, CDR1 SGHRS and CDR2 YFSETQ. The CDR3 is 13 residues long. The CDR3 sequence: CASSWGQAYEQYF. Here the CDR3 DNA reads TGCGCCAGCAGCTGGGGCCAGGCCTACGAGCAGTACTTC. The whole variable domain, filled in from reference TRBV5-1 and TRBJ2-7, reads KAGVTQTPRYLIKTRGQQVTLSCSPISGHRSVSWYQQTPGQGLQFLFEYFSETQRNKGNFPGRFSGRQFSNSRSEMNVSTLELGDSALYLCASSWGQAYEQYFGPGTRLTVT.

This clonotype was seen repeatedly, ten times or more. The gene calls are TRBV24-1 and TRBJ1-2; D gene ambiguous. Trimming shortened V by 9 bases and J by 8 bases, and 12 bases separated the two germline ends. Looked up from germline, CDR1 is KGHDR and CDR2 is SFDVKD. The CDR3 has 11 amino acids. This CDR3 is CATESGNGYTF. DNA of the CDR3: TGTGCCACCGAGTCGGGTAACGGCTACACCTTC.

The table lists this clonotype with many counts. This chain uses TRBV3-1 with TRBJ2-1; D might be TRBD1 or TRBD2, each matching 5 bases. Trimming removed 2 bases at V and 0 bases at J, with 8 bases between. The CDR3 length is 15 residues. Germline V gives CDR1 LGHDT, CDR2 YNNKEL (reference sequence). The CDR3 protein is CASSQYGTSYNEQFF. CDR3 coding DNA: TGTGCCAGCAGCCAATACGGGACCTCCTACAATGAGCAGTTCTTC.

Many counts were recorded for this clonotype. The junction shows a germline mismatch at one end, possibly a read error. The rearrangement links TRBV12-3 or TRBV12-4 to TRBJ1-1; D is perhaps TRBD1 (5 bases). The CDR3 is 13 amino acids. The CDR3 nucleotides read TGTGCCAGCAGTCCCTCAGGGAACGCTGAAGCTTTCTTT. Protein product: CASSPSGNAEAFF.

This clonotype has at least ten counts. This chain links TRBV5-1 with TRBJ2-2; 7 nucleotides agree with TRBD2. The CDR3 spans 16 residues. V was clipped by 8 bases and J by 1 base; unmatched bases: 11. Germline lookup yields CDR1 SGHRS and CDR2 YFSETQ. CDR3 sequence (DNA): TGCGCCAGTACGCTGGTTGAGCGGGGGAACACCGGGGAGCTGTTTTTT. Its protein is CASTLVERGNTGELFF.

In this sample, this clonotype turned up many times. The CDR3 DNA is TGTGCCACCACGTGGGGCTCTGAAGCTTTCTTT. Translation gives CATTWGSEAFF. The rearrangement uses TRBV24-1 and TRBJ1-1; TRBD1 might be the D (5 bases). CDR1 and CDR2 (germline): KGHDR, SFDVKD. Trimming cost V 8 bases and J 6 bases, with 9 bases left between them. This CDR3 is built from 11 residues.

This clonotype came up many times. The CDR3 spells CASSLMWRGASYEQYF. In nucleotides, the CDR3 is TGTGCCAGCAGCTTAATGTGGCGGGGGGCCTCCTACGAGCAGTACTTC. V is TRBV11-2 and J is TRBJ2-7; 8 nucleotides align to TRBD2. Germline CDR1 SGHAT, CDR2 FQNNGV. Unmatched junction bases numbered 6, after V lost 2 bases and J lost 0 bases. There are 16 residues in the CDR3.

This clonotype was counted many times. CDR3 loop: CASSPNIRGPTSDTQYF. The CDR3 DNA follows: TGTGCCAGCTCACCGAACATCAGGGGGCCTACCTCAGATACGCAGTATTTT. The chain recombines TRBV18 with TRBJ2-3; 8 bases map to TRBD1. V lost 3 bases and J lost 4; bases outside the gene matches: 12. Germline V lookup: CDR1 KGHSH, CDR2 LQKENI. The CDR3 has 17 residues.

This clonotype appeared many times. Here the CDR3 reads CASSSKFSYNEQFF. The CDR3 bases are TGTGCCAGCAGTTCCAAGTTCTCCTACAATGAGCAGTTCTTC. The chain links TRBV6-5 to TRBJ2-1; D is unresolved. Trimming pared 4 bases from V and 0 bases from J, leaving 7 bases between. This CDR3 spans 14 amino acids. CDR1 is MNHEY, CDR2 SVGAGI, per germline.

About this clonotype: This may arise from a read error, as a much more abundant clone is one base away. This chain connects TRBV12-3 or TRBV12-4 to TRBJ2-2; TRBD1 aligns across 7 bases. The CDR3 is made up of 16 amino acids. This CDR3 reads CATSLGQVTNTGELFF. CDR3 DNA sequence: TGTGCCACCAGTTTAGGACAGGTTACTAACACCGGGGAGCTGTTTTTT.

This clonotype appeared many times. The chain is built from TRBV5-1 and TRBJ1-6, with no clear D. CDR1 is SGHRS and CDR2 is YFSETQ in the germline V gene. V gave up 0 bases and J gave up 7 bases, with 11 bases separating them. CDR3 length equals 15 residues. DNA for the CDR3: TGCGCCAGCAGCTTGGTTCCCAATAGGAATTCACCCCTCCACTTT. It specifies CASSLVPNRNSPLHF.

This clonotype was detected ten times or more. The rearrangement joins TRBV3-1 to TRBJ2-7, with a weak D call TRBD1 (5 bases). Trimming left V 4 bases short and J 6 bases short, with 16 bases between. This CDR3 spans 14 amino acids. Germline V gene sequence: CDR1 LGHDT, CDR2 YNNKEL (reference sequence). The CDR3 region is CASSPRQLGLEQYF. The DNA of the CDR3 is TGTGCCAGCAGCCCCAGACAGCTTGGGCTCGAGCAGTACTTC.

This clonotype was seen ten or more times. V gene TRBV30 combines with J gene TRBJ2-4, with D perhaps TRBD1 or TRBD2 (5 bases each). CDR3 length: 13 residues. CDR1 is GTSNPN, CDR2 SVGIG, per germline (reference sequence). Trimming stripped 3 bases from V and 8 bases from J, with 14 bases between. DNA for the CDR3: TGTGCCTGGAGCGGCCAGGGAGCGGACATTCAGTACTTC. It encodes CAWSGQGADIQYF.

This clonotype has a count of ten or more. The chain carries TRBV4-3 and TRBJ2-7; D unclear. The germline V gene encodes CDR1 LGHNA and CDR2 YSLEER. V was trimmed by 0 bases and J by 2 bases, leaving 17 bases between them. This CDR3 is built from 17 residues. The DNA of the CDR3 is TGCGCCAGCAGCCAAGAAAGTACCCATGGCAGCACCTACGAGCAGTACTTC. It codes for CASSQESTHGSTYEQYF.

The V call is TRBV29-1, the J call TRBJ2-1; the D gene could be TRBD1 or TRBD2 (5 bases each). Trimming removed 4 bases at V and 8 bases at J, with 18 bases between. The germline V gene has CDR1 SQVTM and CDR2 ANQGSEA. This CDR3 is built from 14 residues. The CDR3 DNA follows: TGCAGCGTTGGAGGGACCCCAGGTCAGGATGAGCAGTTCTTC. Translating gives CSVGGTPGQDEQFF.

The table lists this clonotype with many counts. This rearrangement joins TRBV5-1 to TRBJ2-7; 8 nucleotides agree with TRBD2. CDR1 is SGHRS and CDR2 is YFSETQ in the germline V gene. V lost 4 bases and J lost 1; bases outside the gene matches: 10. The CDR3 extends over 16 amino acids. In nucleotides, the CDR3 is TGCGCCAGCAGCACGACTTTGCGGGGGGAGTCCTACGAGCAGTACTTC. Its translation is CASSTTLRGESYEQYF.

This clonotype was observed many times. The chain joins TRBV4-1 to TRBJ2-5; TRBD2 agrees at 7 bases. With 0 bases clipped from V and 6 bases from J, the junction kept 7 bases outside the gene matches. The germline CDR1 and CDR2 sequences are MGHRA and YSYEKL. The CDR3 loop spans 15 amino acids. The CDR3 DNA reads TGCGCCAGCAGCCAAGATCAGGGCGGGGGTAAGACCCAGTACTTC. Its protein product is CASSQDQGGGKTQYF.